The TCR beta chain under discussion was sequenced for a study of blood T cell repertoires in COVID-19. In the study overall: Sites in the United States, Italy and Spain provided acute and convalescent COVID-19 samples.

Profiled with immunoSEQ multiplex PCR; TCRdb holds only in-frame clones, not every one. The data show 67,000 or so clones, with about 80% seen just once and 0.83% held by the top ten. The CDR3 consists of 15 residues. Germline V gene data show CDR1 as SGHNT and CDR2 as YYREEE (reference sequence). The V segment lost 0 bases and the J segment 2 bases; nucleotides outside the gene matches: 2. J is TRBJ2-3 and V is TRBV5-4; TRBD2 matches 8 bases. The receptor was derived from a woman aged 65 to 85 with acute or convalescent COVID-19. The sample was peripheral blood. CDR3 residues: CASSLGAGATDTQYF. CDR3 coding DNA: TGTGCCAGCAGCTTGGGAGCGGGGGCCACAGATACGCAGTATTTT.